The 25 T cell receptor beta chains below all came from one sample that was sequenced in a study of blood T cell repertoires in COVID-19 (dated by TCRdb to between 2020 and 2021). The library was built by means of the immunoSEQ multiplex PCR assay. TCRdb took over this immuneACCESS table, retaining in-frame rearrangements with V and J assigned. Such tables are incomplete; in checked studies, under half of the missing clones stem from an unresolved V gene, and the remainder is unexplained. This sample lists about 180,000 clones; roughly 90% were detected once. Of the sample, about 0.54% is held by the ten largest clones. Source material: peripheral blood. These receptors originate from a man in his forties or fifties with acute or convalescent COVID-19.

This clone was detected only a few times. This chain links TRBV9 with TRBJ1-1; 8 bases align to TRBD1. The V and J ends lost 3 bases and 4 bases, in that order; junction bases with no gene match: 2. The CDR3 loop spans 13 amino acids. CDR1 and CDR2 from the germline V gene are SGDLS and YYNGEE. CDR3 DNA sequence: TGTGCCAGCAGCGGGACAGGGAGCACTGAAGCTTTCTTT. Encoded protein: CASSGTGSTEAFF. Looking up the rest from reference TRBV9 and TRBJ1-1 gives the full variable domain: DSGVTQTPKHLITATGQRVTLRCSPRSGDLSVYWYQQSLDQGLQFLIQYYNGEERAKGNILERFSAQQFPDLHSELNLSSLELGDSALYFCASSGTGSTEAFFGQGTRLTVV.

The rearrangement uses TRBV3-1 (or the pseudogene TRBV3-2) and TRBJ2-1, with D perhaps matching TRBD2 (6 bases). Germline V gene data show CDR1 as LGHDT and CDR2 as YNNKEL (reference sequence). Trimming left V 6 bases short and J 4 bases short, with 13 bases between. The CDR3 runs 14 residues. The CDR3 sequence is CASSMSGLYNEQFF. CDR3 sequence (DNA): TGTGCCAGCAGTATGTCGGGACTGTACAATGAGCAGTTCTTC.

The chain uses TRBV5-1 and TRBJ1-1; perhaps TRBD1 as D (5 bases). Germline values: CDR1 SGHRS, CDR2 YFSETQ. CDR3 length: 16 residues. The V gene lost 3 bases and the J gene lost 2 bases, with 17 bases spanning the gap. This CDR3 is CASSWGGAGFNTEAFF. CDR3 sequence (DNA): TGCGCCAGCAGCTGGGGGGGAGCAGGGTTTAACACTGAAGCTTTCTTT.

This rearrangement joins TRBV2 to TRBJ1-4; possibly TRBD1 for D (5 bases). The CDR3 is 13 residues long. Germline lookup yields CDR1 SNHLY and CDR2 FYNNEI. The V and J ends lost 7 bases and 7 bases respectively, with 13 bases between them. CDR3 region: CASTQGFGEKLFF. CDR3 DNA: TGTGCCAGCACCCAGGGATTCGGTGAAAAACTGTTTTTT.

V is TRBV4-1 and J is TRBJ2-2; D is possibly TRBD2 (5 bases). The CDR3 covers 15 residues. Trimming cost V 0 bases and J 6 bases, with 11 bases left between them. CDR1 and CDR2 (germline): MGHRA, YSYEKL. CDR3 nucleotide sequence: TGCGCCAGCAGCCAAGATCGCGCGGGCGCCGGGGAGCTGTTTTTT. It translates to CASSQDRAGAGELFF.

The chain couples TRBV11-1 to TRBJ2-5; D is unclear. V was trimmed by 2 bases and J by 2 bases, leaving 12 bases between them. The V gene's germline CDR1 is SGHAT and CDR2 FQDESV (reference sequence). The CDR3 runs to 15 residues. The CDR3 sequence is CASSLLIGLQETQYF. CDR3 nucleotide sequence: TGTGCCAGCAGCTTACTAATCGGTCTACAAGAGACCCAGTACTTC.

The V call is TRBV28, the J call TRBJ2-2; possibly TRBD2 for D (6 bases). The V and J ends lost 4 bases and 5 bases respectively, with 11 bases between them. The length of the CDR3 is 14 residues. From germline, CDR1 is MDHEN and CDR2 SYDVKM. CDR3 DNA sequence: TGTGCCAGCAGTTCTCAGGGAGGTACCGGGGAGCTGTTTTTT. As protein: CASSSQGGTGELFF.

The CDR3: CASSLARAGGYQETQYF. The CDR3 bases are TGTGCCAGCAGCTTAGCGCGAGCGGGAGGGTACCAAGAGACCCAGTACTTC. The chain has TRBV7-9 and TRBJ2-5, with 10 bases identical to TRBD2. The CDR3 contains 17 residues. Losses at the gene ends were 0 bases for V and 0 bases for J; bases not matched to a gene: 4. In germline, CDR1 is SEHNR, CDR2 FQNEAQ (reference sequence).

The chain combines TRBV5-1 with TRBJ1-4, with D hard to call. The V end lost 0 bases, the J end lost 7 bases, and 10 bases lay between the germline ends. The CDR3 covers 14 residues. CDR1 and CDR2 (germline): SGHRS, YFSETQ. The CDR3 sequence: CASSLVLSGEKLFF. The CDR3 nucleotides read TGCGCCAGCAGCTTGGTGCTATCGGGTGAAAAACTGTTTTTT.

This chain uses TRBV5-8 with TRBJ1-1, with 9 bases lining up with TRBD1. The germline gives CDR1 SGHTS, CDR2 YDEGEE. This CDR3 has 14 residues. Unmatched junction bases numbered 2, after V lost 4 bases and J lost 1 base. CDR3 coding DNA: TGTGCCAGCAGCGAGGACAGGGGGAACACTGAAGCTTTCTTT. Translation: CASSEDRGNTEAFF. Combining the CDR3 with reference TRBV5-8 and TRBJ1-1 gives the whole variable domain EAGVTQSPTHLIKTRGQQATLRCSPISGHTSVYWYQQALGLGLQFLLWYDEGEERNRGNFPPRFSGRQFPNYSSELNVNALELEDSALYLCASSEDRGNTEAFFGQGTRLTVV.

This chain connects TRBV30 to TRBJ2-3; possibly TRBD2 for D (5 bases). The V end lost 2 bases, the J end lost 7 bases, and 10 bases lay between the germline ends. CDR1 and CDR2 from the germline V gene are GTSNPN and SVGIG (reference sequence). The CDR3 sequence is 12 residues long. The DNA for the CDR3 is TGTGCCTGGAGTTCGGGAACGTATACGCAGTATTTT. Translated: CAWSSGTYTQYF.

The rearrangement joins TRBV29-1 to TRBJ2-5, with D perhaps TRBD2 (6 bases). Germline V CDR1 and CDR2: SQVTM, ANQGSEA. This CDR3 has 13 amino acids. The ends were cut back, 8 bases at V and 2 bases at J, with 15 bases in the middle. The DNA for the CDR3 is TGCAGCACCCTGGGTGGGGGGCAAGAGACCCAGTACTTC. Protein: CSTLGGGQETQYF.

The rearrangement uses TRBV30 and TRBJ2-7; 10 nucleotides line up with TRBD1. The CDR3 sequence is 13 residues long. Losses at the gene ends were 3 bases for V and 5 bases for J; bases not matched to a gene: 4. CDR1 is GTSNPN, CDR2 SVGIG, per germline (reference sequence). CDR3 nucleotide sequence: TGTGCCTGGAGCGGACAGGGGGGCGACGAGCAGTACGTC. Residues: CAWSGQGGDEQYV.

The chain uses TRBV6-5 and TRBJ1-4; no definite D call. V lost 0 bases and J lost 7, with 15 bases in between. The CDR3 covers 16 residues. Germline V gives CDR1 MNHEY, CDR2 SVGAGI. CDR3 nucleotide sequence: TGTGCCAGCAGTTACTCCCCCCCGGGAGACGGTGAAAAACTGTTTTTT. Translation gives CASSYSPPGDGEKLFF.

The rearrangement joins TRBV7-6 to TRBJ2-6; TRBD2 aligns across 12 bases. CDR1 and CDR2 (germline): SGHVS, FNYEAQ. This CDR3 comprises 17 residues. V was clipped by 5 bases and J by 5 bases; unmatched bases: 7. The CDR3: CASSPRLAGDRANVLTF. The CDR3 DNA follows: TGTGCCAGCAGCCCCCGACTAGCGGGAGATCGGGCCAACGTCCTGACTTTC.

The J gene is TRBJ2-7, the V gene TRBV3-1 (or the pseudogene TRBV3-2); tentatively, D is TRBD2 (7 bases). V lost 3 bases to trimming and J lost 4 bases, with 16 bases between them. The CDR3 has 15 amino acids. Germline CDR1 and CDR2: LGHDT and YNNKEL (reference sequence). The CDR3: CASSQRGGGAYEQYV. Here the CDR3 DNA reads TGTGCCAGCAGCCAGCGGGGAGGGGGAGCTTACGAGCAGTACGTC.

This clone was counted once. The genes are TRBV10-3 and TRBJ1-1, with 10 bases fitting TRBD1. The CDR3 consists of 13 residues. CDR1 is ENHRY and CDR2 is SYGVKD in the germline V gene. V shed 7 bases and J 11 bases; nucleotides not matched to a gene: 10. CDR3 nucleotide sequence: TGTGCCATCACCAAAGACAGGGGGCCAGGGGCTTTCTTT. Translating it yields CAITKDRGPGAFF.

V usage is TRBV19 and J usage is TRBJ2-1; D is perhaps TRBD2 (5 bases). Germline V CDR1 and CDR2: LNHDA, SQIVND (reference sequence). The germline V and J ends were trimmed by 2 bases and 6 bases, with 14 bases remaining between them. This CDR3 has 15 amino acids. The chain's CDR3 is CASSIYEGLGNEQFF. CDR3 in DNA: TGTGCCAGTAGTATATACGAGGGTCTGGGCAATGAGCAGTTCTTC.

The chain is built from TRBV28 and TRBJ1-2; TRBD1 agrees at 8 bases. V shed 4 bases and J 2 bases; nucleotides not matched to a gene: 6. The CDR3 loop spans 15 amino acids. The germline gives CDR1 MDHEN, CDR2 SYDVKM. CDR3 nucleotide sequence: TGTGCCAGCAGTTCCAGGGGGCGCGGGAACTATGGCTACACCTTC. Protein: CASSSRGRGNYGYTF.

CDR3 bases: TGTGCCAGCAGCCCACAGACGGGACAGCCGCTCTATGGCTACACCTTC. Its protein is CASSPQTGQPLYGYTF. The chain joins TRBV7-9 to TRBJ1-2; 7 nucleotides match TRBD1. V lost 5 bases, J lost 4 bases, and 13 bases stayed unmatched. This CDR3 contains 16 residues. Germline loops: CDR1 SEHNR, CDR2 FQNEAQ (reference sequence).

V usage is TRBV19 and J usage is TRBJ2-7; no firm D call. Looked up from germline, CDR1 is LNHDA and CDR2 is SQIVND (reference sequence). With 7 bases removed from V and 7 bases from J, the gap between germline ends came to 29 bases. This CDR3 comprises 17 residues. CDR3 sequence (DNA): TGTGCCAGTATTGGCTTTCTTTTCCCCCCCTGCTTCATAGAGCAGTACTTC. Its protein is CASIGFLFPPCFIEQYF.

The V gene is TRBV5-5, the J gene TRBJ2-7, with 10 bases fitting TRBD2. This CDR3 comprises 15 residues. The V and J ends lost 4 bases and 3 bases, in that order; junction bases with no gene match: 7. CDR1 is SGHKS, CDR2 YYEKEE, per germline (reference sequence). CDR3 sequence: CASSTQAGGFYEQYF. The CDR3 region has the DNA TGTGCCAGCAGCACACAAGCGGGAGGGTTCTACGAGCAGTACTTC.

The V call is TRBV18, the J call TRBJ2-5; D may be TRBD1 (6 bases). Germline V CDR1 and CDR2: KGHSH, LQKENI. V was shortened by 8 bases and J by 1 base, with 14 bases between the two germline ends. This CDR3 region has 14 residues. The CDR3 DNA sequence: TGTGCCAGCAGACCCACAGGGATCCAAGAGACCCAGTACTTC. Translating it yields CASRPTGIQETQYF.

This chain connects TRBV27 to TRBJ2-7, with unresolved D. This CDR3 spans 16 amino acids. V was pared by 7 bases and J by 2 bases, with 21 bases between. Per the germline V gene, CDR1 is MNHEY and CDR2 is SMNVEV (reference sequence). CDR3 DNA: TGTGCCAGCACCACCCTGCGCTCAACCGCTCCCTACGAGCAGTACTTC. Amino acids: CASTTLRSTAPYEQYF.

The V and J genes are TRBV2 and TRBJ2-2, with D tentatively TRBD1 (5 bases). CDR1 and CDR2 (germline): SNHLY, FYNNEI. This CDR3 comprises 12 residues. Trimming took off 6 bases at V and 6 bases at J, with 8 bases between the two ends. CDR3 sequence (DNA): TGTGCCAGCAGCAGGGATTCCGGGGAGCTGTTTTTT. Encoded protein: CASSRDSGELFF.